The subject of this entry is one T cell receptor (beta chain). Its antigen is unidentified. These data are taken from a study of human T cells and chemical hapten exposure. Study-wide results and caveats: DPC sensitization produced no change in TCRs with frequency above 1 in 1000.

The study used a library that attached unique molecular identifiers to individual cDNA molecules. Via MiXCR, TCRdb re-called the 5' RACE reads, giving one row per CDR3 protein. The table includes 110,000 or so distinct CDR3 sequences, roughly a fifth detected once. Unfractionated whole blood yielded the extracted total RNA. The CDR3 has 18 residues. J was trimmed by 3 bases and V by 5 bases; bases with no gene match: 16. Per the germline V gene, CDR1 is MGHRA and CDR2 is YSYEKL. The chain couples TRBV4-1 to TRBJ2-4; 7 positions agree with TRBD1. This receptor was taken from a human donor in good health. CDR3 amino acids: CASSFPEQGQVSKNIQYF. CDR3 DNA: TGCGCCAGCAGCTTCCCTGAACAGGGGCAAGTGAGCAAAAACATTCAGTACTTC.